This is a list of T cell receptor beta chains from one sample in a study of identical twins. TCRdb re-called the 5' RACE reads through MiXCR, storing one row per CDR3 protein. The sample includes 350,000 to 400,000 distinct CDR3 sequences, roughly 10% of them seen just once. Sequencing was done on a sample of naive T cells sorted from blood. All receptors come from a woman in her forties or fifties in good health. CDR3s include the opening cysteine and the closing phenylalanine or tryptophan. A D gene is named only where the DNA matches it firmly. Clone size appears in some rows only: once, few, many, or a class for an expanded clone.

>TRBV7-9|NA|TRBJ2-3|NA
TGTGCCAGCAGGCCTTCTTTCGAAAGCACAGATACGCAGTATTTT
CASRPSFESTDTQYF
>TRBV18|few|TRBJ2-3|NA
TGTGCCAGCTCACCTGGACTGATTAGCACAGATACGCAGTATTTT
CASSPGLISTDTQYF
>TRBV5-1|few|TRBJ1-2|TRBD1
TGCGCCAGCAGCTTGGTACGGGGCGACAGGGGAAATTATGGCTACACCTTC
CASSLVRGDRGNYGYTF
>TRBV7-6|few|TRBJ2-3|TRBD2
TGTGCCAGCAGCCCTAGCGGGAGGGACCGGGATACGCAGTATTTT
CASSPSGRDRDTQYF
>TRBV14|few|TRBJ2-1|NA
TGTGCCAGCAGCCCCTTTGGGGACCTCTACAATGAGCAGTTCTTC
CASSPFGDLYNEQFF
>TRBV11-2|many|TRBJ2-1|TRBD2
TGTGCCAGCAGCTTAGTTGTTACCGGGGGGAATGAGCAGTTCTTC
CASSLVVTGGNEQFF
>TRBV14|few|TRBJ1-1|NA
TGTGCCAGCAGCCAAGAATGGGGGCGAGAAGCTTTCTTT
CASSQEWGREAFF
>TRBV5-4|NA|TRBJ2-1|NA
TGTGCCAGCAGCGGGAGGGGGAGTGTCTACAATGAGCAGTTCTTC
CASSGRGSVYNEQFF
>TRBV5-6|many|TRBJ2-2|TRBD1
TGTGCCAGCAGCTTGGTGGACAGGGGTTTCACCGGGGAGCTGTTTTTT
CASSLVDRGFTGELFF
>TRBV5-1|many|TRBJ2-7|NA
TGCGCCAGCAGGGGATCGGGGTCCCTCTACGAGCAGTACTTC
CASRGSGSLYEQYF
>TRBV10-3|many|TRBJ1-5|NA
TGTGCCATCAGTGGGGGGGATGGGATTCGCCCAGGTTACAATCAGCCCCAGCATTTT
CAISGGDGIRPGYNQPQHF
>TRBV6-5|many|TRBJ1-2|TRBD1
TGTGCCAGCAGCAGACAGGGGACCTATGGCTACACCTTC
CASSRQGTYGYTF
>TRBV15|NA|TRBJ2-1|TRBD1
TGTGCCACCAGGACAGGGAGCAATGAGCAGTTCTTC
CATRTGSNEQFF
>TRBV20-1|NA|TRBJ2-5|NA
TGCAGTGCTAGCATGGTGGAGACGGACGAGACCCAGTACTTC
CSASMVETDETQYF
>TRBV12-3/TRBV12-4|few|TRBJ2-3|NA
TGTGCCAGCAGTTTTGAGGCAAGGGCGCAGTATTTT
CASSFEARAQYF
>TRBV29-1|few|TRBJ2-1|TRBD2
TGCAGCACCTACGGACTAGCGGGAGCTAACGACAATGAGCAGTTCTTC
CSTYGLAGANDNEQFF
>TRBV7-6|few|TRBJ2-3|NA
TGTGCCAGCAGCACCCGAGGCCCCACAGATACGCAGTATTTT
CASSTRGPTDTQYF
>TRBV20-1|NA|TRBJ2-5|NA
TGCAGTGCTCTCCTACGACGGACAGAAGAGACCCAGTACTTC
CSALLRRTEETQYF
>TRBV10-3|few|TRBJ2-5|NA
TGTGCCACCAGAGGGATCGCAGAGACCCAGTACTTC
CATRGIAETQYF
>TRBV24-1|few|TRBJ2-1|TRBD1
TGTGCCACCAGTGATTTCGGTGGGACAGCAAGGAGCAATGAGCAGTTCTTC
CATSDFGGTARSNEQFF
>TRBV6-6|NA|TRBJ2-1|TRBD2
TGTGCCAGCAGTCGGACTAGCGTACCCTACAATGAGCAGTTCTTC
CASSRTSVPYNEQFF
>TRBV6-1|NA|TRBJ1-1|NA
TGTGCCAGCAGTGAAACGGCAGGGAACACTGAAGCTTTCTTT
CASSETAGNTEAFF
>TRBV6-2/TRBV6-3|NA|TRBJ2-1|NA
TGTGCCAGCCATCTTGAAGGGACTGGCTCCTACAATGAGCAGTTCTTC
CASHLEGTGSYNEQFF
>TRBV7-9|many|TRBJ2-3|TRBD2
TGTGCCAGCAGCCGCAGGATAGCGGGAGTAGTAACAGATACGCAGTATTTT
CASSRRIAGVVTDTQYF
>TRBV7-6|few|TRBJ2-1|TRBD1
TGTGCCAGCAGCTCACAGGGGGACACCTACAATGAGCAGTTCTTC
CASSSQGDTYNEQFF
>TRBV30|NA|TRBJ2-2|TRBD2
TGTGCCTGGAGTAGAGAGACGGGACTAGCGGGGTCCCGGGAGCTGTTTTTT
CAWSRETGLAGSRELFF
>TRBV29-1|many|TRBJ2-7|NA
TGCAGCGTCCAAACTACACAGGGAACCTACGAGCAGTACTTC
CSVQTTQGTYEQYF
>TRBV28|few|TRBJ1-1|TRBD1
TGTGCCAGCAGTTTTGCGGGACAGCAAGCTTTCTTT
CASSFAGQQAFF
>TRBV19|many|TRBJ1-4|NA
TGTGCCAGTACCGCAGGGGCGGCGGTTAGTGAAAAACTGTTTTTT
CASTAGAAVSEKLFF
>TRBV28|many|TRBJ2-2|NA
TGTGCCAGCAGTTTATTCAGGGAGGTCGGGGAGCTGTTTTTT
CASSLFREVGELFF
>TRBV3-1|NA|TRBJ2-2|TRBD2
TGTGCCAGCAGCCTATTATCCGGGACTAGCAGCGGGGAGCTGTTTTTT
CASSLLSGTSSGELFF
>TRBV11-2|NA|TRBJ2-2|TRBD2
TGTGCCAGCAGTCGGACTAGGGCAACCGGGGAGCTGTTTTTT
CASSRTRATGELFF
>TRBV12-3/TRBV12-4|many|TRBJ2-3|NA
TGTGCCAGCAGTCGGTCCCGATGGGATACGCAGTATTTT
CASSRSRWDTQYF
>TRBV20-1|NA|TRBJ2-1|TRBD2
TGCAGTGCTAGATTGGGCGGGAGCTCCTACAATGAGCAGTTCTTC
CSARLGGSSYNEQFF
>TRBV7-9|few|TRBJ2-6|NA
TGTGCCAGTTCTATTGCCTCTGGGGCCAACGTCCTGACTTTC
CASSIASGANVLTF
>TRBV7-8|few|TRBJ2-3|NA
TGTGCCAGCAGCCCGGCCACCGGGACTTTAAGCACAGATACGCAGTATTTT
CASSPATGTLSTDTQYF
>TRBV2|many|TRBJ2-5|NA
TGTGCCAGCGGAAGGGAGACCCAGTACTTC
CASGRETQYF
>TRBV20-1|NA|TRBJ2-2|TRBD2
TGCAGTGCTAGGATAAGCGGGAGGGATACCGGGGAGCTGTTTTTT
CSARISGRDTGELFF
>TRBV4-2|many|TRBJ1-1|NA
TGTGCCAGCAGCCAAGGAGGGGGTCTAGGAAACACTGAAGCTTTCTTT
CASSQGGGLGNTEAFF